Each of the 15 T cell receptor beta chains below was sequenced from the same sample in a study of blood T cell repertoires in COVID-19 (dated by TCRdb to 2020 to 2021). Receptor amplification or capture employed the immunoSEQ multiplex PCR assay. Entries here come from immuneACCESS through TCRdb and include only in-frame sequences with V and J called. Some clones fail to appear in such tables; in the studies checked, an unresolved V gene covers under half of the shortfall, and the cause of the remainder is unknown. Counted in this sample were 85,000 to 120,000 clones; 87% of them appeared once. The ten biggest clones cover around 5% of the sample. Sequences were obtained from peripheral blood. These receptors were collected from a woman aged 45-59 years with COVID-19, enrolled during active disease.

This chain uses TRBV9 with TRBJ2-2; 8 bases fit TRBD1. CDR1 and CDR2 from the germline V gene are SGDLS and YYNGEE. This CDR3 is 15 amino acids long. J lost 4 bases, V lost 4 bases, and 6 bases had no gene match. The CDR3 region is CASSFQGAVTGELFF. CDR3 nucleotides: TGTGCCAGCAGCTTCCAGGGGGCGGTCACCGGGGAGCTGTTTTTT.

The chain uses TRBV21-1 and TRBJ2-5; TRBD2 is the table's D call, not checked against the DNA. TRBV21-1 is deemed a pseudogene. The CDR3 spans 18 residues. The CDR3: CASPKADVPGRGTETQYF. In nucleotides, the CDR3 is TGTGCCAGCCCCAAGGCGGACGTTCCGGGACGGGGGACAGAGACCCAGTACTTC.

The chain employs TRBV5-1 and TRBJ2-2, with 13 bases that match TRBD2. Germline assignment: CDR1 SGHRS and CDR2 YFSETQ. The CDR3 is made up of 16 amino acids. Losses at the gene ends were 4 bases for V and 6 bases for J; bases not matched to a gene: 6. CDR3 residues: CASSIGLAGEPGELFF. CDR3 coding DNA: TGCGCCAGCAGCATAGGACTAGCGGGGGAACCCGGGGAGCTGTTTTTT.

This chain uses TRBV28 with TRBJ1-5; 7 nucleotides agree with TRBD1. CDR1 is MDHEN and CDR2 is SYDVKM in the germline V gene. The trim removed 3 bases at V and 4 bases at J, leaving 3 bases unmatched. The CDR3 length is 14 residues. This chain's CDR3 is CASSLGDSNQPQHF. For the CDR3, the DNA is TGTGCCAGCAGTTTGGGGGACAGTAATCAGCCCCAGCATTTT.

In its sample, this clone was seen a few times. This chain joins TRBV5-4 and TRBJ1-3; D gene uncertain. CDR1 and CDR2 (germline): SGHNT, YYREEE (reference sequence). Trimming took 1 base from V and 4 from J, leaving 3 bases between them. The CDR3 loop spans 12 amino acids. CDR3 nucleotides: TGTGCCAGCAGCTTGCCGGGAAACACCATATATTTT. Translating gives CASSLPGNTIYF.

The genes are TRBV19 and TRBJ1-3; weak D call: TRBD1 (6 bases). Germline CDR1 and CDR2: LNHDA and SQIVND (reference sequence). V lost 7 bases to trimming and J lost 0 bases, with 22 bases between them. The CDR3 consists of 18 residues. The CDR3 DNA is TGTGCCAGTACCAAGGAGCGGGACATCCTGATCTCTGGAAACACCATATATTTT. Amino acids: CASTKERDILISGNTIYF.

V is TRBV5-1 and J is TRBJ2-2; 9 bases are a match to TRBD1. CDR3 size: 16 residues. Looked up from germline, CDR1 is SGHRS and CDR2 is YFSETQ. V shed 0 bases, J shed 1 base, and the junction held 1 base outside the gene matches. DNA of the CDR3: TGCGCCAGCAGCTTGGGGGACAGGGAGAACACCGGGGAGCTGTTTTTT. Translated, it gives CASSLGDRENTGELFF.

The chain has TRBV10-3 and TRBJ2-1, with D perhaps matching TRBD1 (5 bases). V lost 6 bases and J lost 5, with 8 bases in between. CDR3 length: 12 amino acids. Germline CDR1 and CDR2: ENHRY and SYGVKD. The CDR3 is CAISPRDNEQFF. The CDR3 DNA follows: TGTGCCATCAGCCCCAGGGACAATGAGCAGTTCTTC.

This clone was detected once. The chain recombines TRBV24-1 with TRBJ2-3; TRBD1 matches 8 bases. In germline, CDR1 is KGHDR, CDR2 SFDVKD. This CDR3 is 14 amino acids long. Trimming took 7 bases from V and 5 from J; bases not matched to a gene: 7. The CDR3 here is CATSLTGAGDTQYF. The CDR3 DNA is TGTGCCACCAGCCTGACAGGGGCTGGAGATACGCAGTATTTT.

V and J are TRBV30 and TRBJ2-7; 8 bases line up with TRBD2. Germline V gene lookup returns CDR1 GTSNPN and CDR2 SVGIG (reference sequence). The CDR3 sequence is 14 residues long. V shed 3 bases, J shed 4 bases, and the junction held 8 bases outside the gene matches. The CDR3 sequence is CAWRRGGTKYEQYF. The CDR3 DNA is TGTGCCTGGAGGCGCGGGGGGACCAAATACGAGCAGTACTTC.

This clone was picked up a small number of times. The chain links TRBV13 to TRBJ1-5; TRBD1 matches 8 bases. V was pared by 7 bases and J by 10 bases, with 18 bases of the junction left unmatched. This CDR3 has 16 amino acids. Germline lookup yields CDR1 PRHDT and CDR2 FYEKMQ (reference sequence). For the CDR3, the DNA is TGTGCCAGCACCGTCCTTCGGGACAGGCTTTTGGTACCCCAGCATTTT. Translating it yields CASTVLRDRLLVPQHF.

This chain links TRBV6-6 with TRBJ2-3, with D tentatively TRBD1 (6 bases). This CDR3 region has 15 residues. V was clipped by 3 bases and J by 2 bases, with 12 bases between them. From germline, CDR1 is MNHNY and CDR2 SVGAGI (reference sequence). Here the CDR3 DNA reads TGTGCCAGCAGTTATTGGCAGGGGACCACAGATACGCAGTATTTT. Amino acid sequence: CASSYWQGTTDTQYF.

The rearrangement joins TRBV11-3 to TRBJ2-2; D uncertain. V dropped 1 base and J dropped 4 bases, with 7 bases sitting between them. The V gene's germline CDR1 is SGHNT and CDR2 YENEEA. The length of the CDR3 is 14 residues. CDR3 bases: TGTGCCAGCAGCTTAGTTCCGTTCACCGGGGAGCTGTTTTTT. Its translation is CASSLVPFTGELFF.

The J gene is TRBJ2-7, the V gene TRBV2; a weak D match, TRBD2 (6 bases). Trimming removed 2 bases at V and 5 bases at J, with 7 bases between. The germline V gene encodes CDR1 SNHLY and CDR2 FYNNEI. The CDR3 extends over 12 amino acids. The CDR3 protein is CASSEWRDEQYF. The CDR3 coding sequence is TGTGCCAGCAGTGAATGGAGGGACGAGCAGTACTTC.

This chain joins TRBV30 and TRBJ2-3, with 11 positions matching TRBD2. Germline V CDR1 and CDR2: GTSNPN, SVGIG (reference sequence). With V trimmed by 1 base and J by 4 bases, 4 bases remained unmatched. This CDR3 is built from 15 residues. CDR3 loop: CAWSGTSGGADTQYF. The CDR3 coding sequence is TGTGCCTGGAGTGGAACTAGCGGGGGCGCAGATACGCAGTATTTT.